Listed below are T cell receptor beta chains from one sample, sequenced in a study of T cell responses to AZD1222 COVID-19 vaccine. Sequencing used immunoSEQ multiplex PCR; TCRdb keeps in-frame clones, though not all of them. This sample has roughly 70,000 clones; 75% to 90% occur once, and the top ten carry about 2.5%. The sample consisted of peripheral blood, taken on day 0 of AZD1222 vaccination. Every receptor here comes from an adult in good health. CDR3s include the opening cysteine and the closing phenylalanine or tryptophan. The D gene is left open where the match is weak. A row's size may be missing; if present it is once, few, many or a size class.

j_call | d_call | v_call | clone_size | cdr3_aa | cdr3_nt
TRBJ1-2 | - | TRBV7-6 | - | CASSLFTQQGGAGYTF | TGTGCCAGCAGCTTATTTACCCAACAGGGTGGGGCTGGCTACACCTTC
TRBJ2-7 | TRBD1 | TRBV6-1 | - | CASSLQGETYEQYF | TGTGCCAGCAGTCTACAGGGGGAGACCTACGAGCAGTACTTC
TRBJ1-1 | TRBD1 | TRBV18 | many | CASSPGTGGGIEAFF | TGTGCCAGCTCACCTGGGACAGGGGGGGGAATTGAAGCTTTCTTT
TRBJ2-2 | TRBD2 | TRBV24-1 | - | CATSEPSGGASGELFF | TGTGCCACCAGTGAGCCTAGCGGGGGGGCCTCCGGGGAGCTGTTTTTT
TRBJ2-1 | - | TRBV7-6 | - | CASSSRTETYNEQFF | TGTGCCAGCAGCTCCAGGACAGAGACTTACAATGAGCAGTTCTTC
TRBJ1-1 | - | TRBV12-3/TRBV12-4 | few | CASSPGVTAEAFF | TGTGCCAGCAGCCCTGGGGTAACGGCTGAAGCTTTCTTT
TRBJ2-2 | - | TRBV9 | - | CASSVVEGSGELFF | TGTGCCAGCAGCGTAGTGGAGGGGTCCGGGGAGCTGTTTTTT
TRBJ1-5 | - | TRBV29-1 | - | CSVGGSINQPQHF | TGCAGCGTTGGTGGCAGCATAAATCAGCCCCAGCATTTT
TRBJ2-7 | TRBD2 | TRBV3-1/TRBV3-2 | - | CASHGASGGPPQYF | TGTGCCAGCCACGGGGCTAGCGGGGGGCCTCCCCAGTACTTC
TRBJ2-7 | - | TRBV4-1 | - | CASSPGTGEQYFTRRGEQYF | -
TRBJ1-5 | - | TRBV27 | - | CASSFSDLRSQHF | TGTGCCAGCAGTTTTTCCGACCTGAGATCCCAGCATTTT
TRBJ1-1 | - | TRBV3-1/TRBV3-2 | - | CASSGPGTEAFF | TGTGCCAGCAGCGGGCCGGGAACTGAAGCTTTCTTT
TRBJ1-6 | - | TRBV11-2 | - | CASTPTLGSRGSPLHF | TGTGCCAGCACCCCTACTCTGGGGAGTCGTGGTTCACCCCTCCACTTT
TRBJ2-7 | - | TRBV2 | - | CASSFGRDSYEQYF | TGTGCCAGCAGTTTTGGGCGGGATTCCTACGAGCAGTACTTC
TRBJ2-1 | TRBD2 | TRBV6-5 | - | CASSTLAGGYNEQFF | TGTGCCAGCAGCACCCTAGCGGGGGGTTACAATGAGCAGTTCTTC
TRBJ2-3 | TRBD2 | TRBV30 | - | CAGPTSENTDTQYF | TGTGCCGGACCGACTAGCGAGAACACAGATACGCAGTATTTT
TRBJ1-1 | - | TRBV27 | - | CASRGGASKGNTEAFF | TGTGCCAGCAGGGGAGGAGCGTCGAAAGGGAACACTGAAGCTTTCTTT
TRBJ2-1 | - | TRBV5-1 | - | CASSLGDGGISGEQFF | TGCGCCAGCAGCTTGGGAGACGGAGGGATAAGCGGTGAGCAGTTCTTC
TRBJ2-7 | - | TRBV5-1 | few | CASSSNYEQYF | TGCGCCAGCAGCTCAAACTACGAGCAGTACTTC
TRBJ1-2 | TRBD1 | TRBV6-5 | - | CASSRGREDGYTF | TGTGCCAGCAGCAGGGGGCGCGAGGATGGCTACACCTTC
TRBJ2-2 | - | TRBV7-6 | few | CASRRSGAGTGELFF | TGTGCCAGCAGACGTTCGGGGGCCGGCACCGGGGAGCTGTTTTTT
TRBJ1-4 | - | TRBV27 | - | CASSSGTGGEKLFF | TGTGCCAGCAGCTCCGGGACGGGAGGAGAAAAACTGTTTTTT
TRBJ1-2 | TRBD1 | TRBV5-6 | - | CASSWDSLNGYTF | TGTGCCAGCAGCTGGGACAGTCTAAATGGCTACACCTTC
TRBJ2-2 | TRBD1 | TRBV6-5 | - | CASSPGQAGTGELFF | TGTGCCAGCAGTCCAGGACAGGCGGGCACCGGGGAGCTGTTTTTT
TRBJ2-6 | TRBD1 | TRBV7-8 | - | CASSLYRDRGSGANVLTF | TGTGCCAGCAGCCTCTACCGGGACAGGGGCTCTGGGGCCAACGTCCTGACTTTC
TRBJ1-1 | - | TRBV5-1 | - | CASSPSQGRAEAFF | TGCGCCAGCAGCCCCTCCCAGGGGAGGGCTGAAGCTTTCTTT
TRBJ2-7 | - | TRBV5-1 | - | CASSLEGSWYEQYF | TGCGCCAGCAGCTTGGAGGGGAGTTGGTACGAGCAGTACTTC
TRBJ1-3 | - | TRBV19 | - | CASRRGSSLGNTIYF | TGTGCCAGCCGGAGGGGCTCTTCCCTCGGAAACACCATATATTTT
TRBJ2-3 | - | TRBV9 | - | CASSVEGTQYF | TGTGCCAGCAGCGTAGAAGGTACGCAGTATTTT
TRBJ1-5 | - | TRBV2 | - | CASSEAGGFSNQPQHF | TGTGCCAGCAGTGAAGCGGGAGGGTTTAGCAATCAGCCCCAGCATTTT
TRBJ1-5 | - | TRBV28 | - | CASSSPSIYSNQPQHF | TGTGCCAGCAGTTCTCCCTCCATTTATAGCAATCAGCCCCAGCATTTT